The 20 T cell receptor beta chains presented below share a single source sample, sequenced in a study of identical twins. TCRdb passed the 5' RACE reads through MiXCR, listing each CDR3 protein once. The sample records approximately 670,000 distinct CDR3 sequences, over 5% being singletons. Sequencing was performed on naive T cells sorted from blood. These receptor sequences come from a young man in good health.

This clonotype was detected many times. The chain recombines TRBV20-1 with TRBJ1-6; D gene ambiguous. Trimming removed 2 bases from V and 10 bases from J, with 12 bases in between. This CDR3 spans 13 amino acids. Germline CDR1 DFQATT, CDR2 SNEGSKA (reference sequence). The CDR3 DNA reads as TGCAGTGCTAGAAGAGATCAGAGATCACCCCTCCACTTT. Amino acids: CSARRDQRSPLHF.

This clonotype has at least ten counts. J is TRBJ2-1 and V is TRBV2; 10 bases map to TRBD2. The CDR3 totals 15 residues. Germline CDR1 is SNHLY and CDR2 is FYNNEI. The V segment lost 6 bases and the J segment 3 bases; nucleotides outside the gene matches: 5. In DNA form, the CDR3 reads TGTGCCAGCAGCACCGGACTAGCGGACTACAATGAGCAGTTCTTC. Its translation is CASSTGLADYNEQFF.

The chain's CDR3 is CASSYRVQATSSGANVLTF. The CDR3 DNA reads as TGTGCCAGCAGCTACCGAGTCCAGGCAACTAGCTCTGGGGCCAACGTCCTGACTTTC. This sequence joins TRBV11-1 and TRBJ2-6, with D possibly matching TRBD2 (5 bases). This CDR3 is built from 19 residues. V lost 4 bases and J 0 bases, leaving 19 bases between the germline ends. Germline CDR1 and CDR2: SGHAT and FQDESV (reference sequence).

This clonotype appeared many times. V is TRBV12-3 or TRBV12-4 and J is TRBJ2-2, with 7 bases identical to TRBD1. J gave up 3 bases and V 6 bases, and 4 bases lay outside the gene matches. The CDR3 consists of 14 residues. This CDR3 reads CASRATGDTGELFF. The CDR3 bases are TGTGCCAGCAGAGCCACAGGGGACACCGGGGAGCTGTTTTTT.

This clonotype was counted only a few times. V usage is TRBV6-1 and J usage is TRBJ2-2; possibly TRBD1 or TRBD2 for D (7 bases each). The CDR3 spans 15 residues. Germline lookup yields CDR1 MNHNS and CDR2 SASEGT. V gave up 6 bases and J gave up 1 base, with 12 bases separating them. This CDR3 reads CASSQRDRNTGELFF. The CDR3 DNA is TGTGCCAGCAGCCAGCGGGACAGGAACACCGGGGAGCTGTTTTTT.

This clonotype has a handful of counts. The chain carries TRBV5-1 and TRBJ2-7; weak D call: TRBD1 (6 bases). The V end lost 4 bases, the J end lost 6 bases, and 14 bases lay between the germline ends. This CDR3 spans 13 amino acids. Germline CDR1 and CDR2: SGHRS and YFSETQ. The CDR3 protein is CASSSRGTGEQYF. Written as DNA, the CDR3 is TGCGCCAGCAGCAGCAGGGGTACGGGCGAGCAGTACTTC.

This clonotype was detected many times. The chain employs TRBV12-3 or TRBV12-4 and TRBJ1-3, with D hard to call. The CDR3 runs to 11 residues. V shed 3 bases and J shed 9 bases, with 6 bases lying between them. The CDR3 spells CASSLRGTIYF. CDR3 nucleotide sequence: TGTGCCAGCAGTTTGAGAGGCACCATATATTTT.

This clonotype appeared many times. J is TRBJ2-1 and V is TRBV12-3 or TRBV12-4; 8 nucleotides match TRBD2. J lost 8 bases, V lost 6 bases, and 12 bases had no gene match. The CDR3 loop spans 15 amino acids. CDR3 region: CASSRSDGRADEQFF. For the CDR3, the DNA is TGTGCCAGCAGCCGTTCAGACGGGAGGGCCGATGAGCAGTTCTTC.

This rearrangement joins TRBV25-1 to TRBJ2-7; D gene ambiguous. Per the germline V gene, CDR1 is MGHDK and CDR2 is SYGVNS. The CDR3 has 13 residues. The germline V and J ends were trimmed by 5 bases and 6 bases, with 14 bases remaining between them. CDR3 amino acids: CASSPGLPAEQYF. The CDR3 region has the DNA TGTGCCAGCAGTCCAGGCCTCCCCGCCGAGCAGTACTTC.

This clonotype was counted at least ten times. The genes are TRBV10-3 and TRBJ2-1; D gene uncertain. This CDR3 region has 15 residues. V shed 3 bases and J shed 3 bases, with 12 bases lying between them. CDR1 and CDR2 (germline): ENHRY, SYGVKD. In DNA form, the CDR3 reads TGTGCCATCAGTGAAGGGATGGAAAGCTACAATGAGCAGTTCTTC. Translating it yields CAISEGMESYNEQFF.

This clonotype was seen at least ten times. The CDR3 DNA reads TGTGCCAGCAGTGCGACTAGGAAGCATGAGCAGTTCTTC. This sequence encodes CASSATRKHEQFF. The chain carries TRBV28 and TRBJ2-1, with a tentative D call TRBD2 (6 bases). V was pared by 5 bases and J by 8 bases, with 13 bases between. The CDR3 runs 13 residues. The germline V gene encodes CDR1 MDHEN and CDR2 SYDVKM.

This clonotype came up many times. The chain employs TRBV12-3 or TRBV12-4 and TRBJ1-4; D possibly corresponds to TRBD1 (5 bases). The V gene lost 3 bases and the J gene lost 5 bases, with 10 bases spanning the gap. The length of the CDR3 is 14 residues. The CDR3: CASSFSQGNEKLFF. The CDR3 DNA is TGTGCCAGCAGTTTTTCCCAGGGCAATGAAAAACTGTTTTTT.

CDR3 bases: TGTGCCAGCAGCGGTCTAGCGGGAAACATCGAGCAGTTCTTC. This translates into CASSGLAGNIEQFF. The chain employs TRBV7-9 and TRBJ2-1; 9 nucleotides agree with TRBD2. Germline CDR1 SEHNR, CDR2 FQNEAQ (reference sequence). The ends lost 5 bases at V and 10 bases at J; junction bases unmatched: 9. This CDR3 spans 14 amino acids.

This clonotype was seen repeatedly, ten times or more. The V gene is TRBV5-1, the J gene TRBJ2-2; D gene uncertain. V lost 0 bases to trimming and J lost 2 bases, with 8 bases between them. Germline V gene sequence: CDR1 SGHRS, CDR2 YFSETQ. The CDR3 sequence is 15 residues long. CDR3 DNA: TGCGCCAGCAGCTTGGAAAGGGTTAACACCGGGGAGCTGTTTTTT. The encoded protein is CASSLERVNTGELFF.

This clonotype has at least ten counts. The rearrangement uses TRBV28 and TRBJ2-5; D perhaps matches TRBD1 (6 bases). The CDR3 has 16 amino acids. The V and J ends lost 3 bases and 2 bases respectively, with 16 bases between them. Germline CDR1 MDHEN, CDR2 SYDVKM. The CDR3 spells CASSLATDRAQETQYF. As DNA, the CDR3 is TGTGCCAGCAGTTTGGCAACGGACAGAGCGCAAGAGACCCAGTACTTC.

There are many counts of this clonotype. The chain combines TRBV12-3 or TRBV12-4 with TRBJ1-2; D is ambiguous. V dropped 6 bases and J dropped 5 bases, with 4 bases sitting between them. The length of the CDR3 is 10 residues. The CDR3 DNA follows: TGTGCCAGCAGCTTGTATGGCTACACCTTC. This encodes CASSLYGYTF.

This clonotype was observed many times. The CDR3, as DNA: TGTGCCAGCAGCTGGGGGACAGACTCCTACAATGAGCAGTTCTTC. It specifies CASSWGTDSYNEQFF. This sequence joins TRBV7-8 and TRBJ2-1, with 7 bases that match TRBD1. V lost 4 bases, J lost 0 bases, and 3 bases stayed unmatched. The CDR3 is made up of 15 amino acids. Germline CDR1 and CDR2: SGHVS and FQNEAQ.

In DNA form, the CDR3 reads TGCGCCAGCAGCTTGGAGGCAGGGAGGGGCATTCAGTACTTC. Residues: CASSLEAGRGIQYF. The chain recombines TRBV5-1 with TRBJ2-4, with 7 bases identical to TRBD2. Germline V gives CDR1 SGHRS, CDR2 YFSETQ. Germline trimming cut 0 bases from V and 9 bases from J; bases unmatched to any gene: 6. The CDR3 loop spans 14 amino acids.

This clonotype was seen many times. The chain joins TRBV7-9 to TRBJ2-1; 11 bases line up with TRBD2. Germline trimming cut 8 bases from V and 7 bases from J; bases unmatched to any gene: 10. The CDR3 has 15 residues. Germline loops: CDR1 SEHNR, CDR2 FQNEAQ (reference sequence). In DNA, the CDR3 is TGTGCCAGCCATATGGCTAGCGGGAGGCCGAATGAGCAGTTCTTC. It specifies CASHMASGRPNEQFF.

The chain links TRBV5-1 to TRBJ2-2, with 14 bases lining up with TRBD2. The ends lost 4 bases at V and 6 bases at J; junction bases unmatched: 11. Per the germline V gene, CDR1 is SGHRS and CDR2 is YFSETQ. The CDR3 sequence is 18 residues long. In nucleotides, the CDR3 is TGCGCCAGCAGCCTAATGACTAGCGGGAGGGCCGATTCCGGGGAGCTGTTTTTT. This encodes CASSLMTSGRADSGELFF.